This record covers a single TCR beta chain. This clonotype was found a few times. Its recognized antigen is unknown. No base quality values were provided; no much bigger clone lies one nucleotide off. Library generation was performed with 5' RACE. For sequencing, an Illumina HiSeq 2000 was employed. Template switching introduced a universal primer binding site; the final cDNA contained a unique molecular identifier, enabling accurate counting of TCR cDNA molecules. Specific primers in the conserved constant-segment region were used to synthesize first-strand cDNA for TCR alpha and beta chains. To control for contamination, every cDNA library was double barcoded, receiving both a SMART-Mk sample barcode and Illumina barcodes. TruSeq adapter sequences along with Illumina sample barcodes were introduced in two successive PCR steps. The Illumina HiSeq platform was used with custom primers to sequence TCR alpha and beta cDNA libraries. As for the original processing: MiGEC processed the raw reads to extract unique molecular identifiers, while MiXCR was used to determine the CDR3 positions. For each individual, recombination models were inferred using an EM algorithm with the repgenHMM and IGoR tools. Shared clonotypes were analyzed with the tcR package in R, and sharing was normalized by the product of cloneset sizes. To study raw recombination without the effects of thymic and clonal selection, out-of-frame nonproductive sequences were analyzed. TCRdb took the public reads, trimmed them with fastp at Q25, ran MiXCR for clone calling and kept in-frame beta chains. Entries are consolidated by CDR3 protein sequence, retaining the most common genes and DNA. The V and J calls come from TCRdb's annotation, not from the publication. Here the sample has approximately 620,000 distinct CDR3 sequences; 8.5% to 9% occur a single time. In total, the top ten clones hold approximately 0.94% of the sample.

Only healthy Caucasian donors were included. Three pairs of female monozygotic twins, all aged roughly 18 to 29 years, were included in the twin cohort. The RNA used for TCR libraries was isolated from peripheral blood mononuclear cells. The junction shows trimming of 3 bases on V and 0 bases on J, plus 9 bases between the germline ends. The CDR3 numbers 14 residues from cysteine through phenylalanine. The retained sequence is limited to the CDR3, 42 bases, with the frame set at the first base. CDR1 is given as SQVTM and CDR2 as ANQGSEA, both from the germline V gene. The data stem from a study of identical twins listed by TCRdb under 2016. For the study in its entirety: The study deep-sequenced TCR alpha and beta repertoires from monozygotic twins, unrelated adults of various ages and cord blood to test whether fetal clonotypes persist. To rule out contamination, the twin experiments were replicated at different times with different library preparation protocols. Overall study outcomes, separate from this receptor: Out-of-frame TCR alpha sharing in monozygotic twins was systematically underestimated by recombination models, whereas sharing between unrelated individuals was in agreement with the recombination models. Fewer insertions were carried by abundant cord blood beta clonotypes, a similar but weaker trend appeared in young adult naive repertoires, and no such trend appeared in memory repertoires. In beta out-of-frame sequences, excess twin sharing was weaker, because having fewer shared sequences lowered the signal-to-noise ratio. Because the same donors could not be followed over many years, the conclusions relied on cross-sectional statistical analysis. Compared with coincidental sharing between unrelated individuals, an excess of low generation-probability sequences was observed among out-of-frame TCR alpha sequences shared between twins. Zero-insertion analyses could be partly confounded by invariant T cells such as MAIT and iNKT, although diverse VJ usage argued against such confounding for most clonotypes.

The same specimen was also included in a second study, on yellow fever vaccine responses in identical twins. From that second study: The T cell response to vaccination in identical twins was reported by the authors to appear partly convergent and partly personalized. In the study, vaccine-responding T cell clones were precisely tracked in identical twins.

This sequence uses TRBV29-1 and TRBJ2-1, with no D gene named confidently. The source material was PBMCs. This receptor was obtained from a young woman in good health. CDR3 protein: CSVELVSSYNEQFF. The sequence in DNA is TGCAGCGTTGAGTTGGTTAGCTCCTACAATGAGCAGTTCTTC.